Following are 5 T cell receptor beta chains from one sample sequenced in a study of T cell clones after liver transplantation. Some clones are missing from TCRdb's copy, which holds only in-frame ones; the method was immunoSEQ multiplex PCR. Of tens of thousands of clones in the sample, about 88% are singletons; the top ten hold around 8.5%. Here the sequenced sample was CD4+ T cells from blood, taken before liver transplant. The receptors were sampled from a human donor who received a liver transplant.

This chain connects TRBV6-6 to TRBJ1-3; D unclear. This CDR3 contains 14 residues. V was cut by 1 base and J by 4 bases, with 8 bases left in between. Germline assignment: CDR1 MNHNY and CDR2 SVGAGI (reference sequence). The CDR3 DNA follows: TGTGCCAGCAGTTACTATCTCGGAGGAAACACCATATATTTT. Protein sequence: CASSYYLGGNTIYF.

This clone turned up a few times. The chain combines TRBV28 with TRBJ2-3; 8 positions agree with TRBD1. The CDR3 contains 13 residues. The V and J ends lost 5 bases and 7 bases, in that order; junction bases with no gene match: 5. CDR1 and CDR2 (germline): MDHEN, SYDVKM. The CDR3 DNA sequence: TGTGCCAGCAGTCCCCAGGGGGCTAATACGCAGTATTTT. Its protein product is CASSPQGANTQYF.

This clone was seen a few times. The chain employs TRBV4-3 and TRBJ2-2; 15 nucleotides agree with TRBD2. The CDR3 consists of 17 residues. Germline assignment: CDR1 LGHNA and CDR2 YSLEER. V shed 1 base, J shed 7 bases, and the junction held 4 bases outside the gene matches. The CDR3 here is CASSQGTSGGVSGELFF. For the CDR3, the DNA is TGCGCCAGCAGCCAAGGGACTAGCGGGGGGGTGAGCGGGGAGCTGTTTTTT.

The chain links TRBV2 to TRBJ1-2; 7 bases match TRBD1. This CDR3 spans 15 amino acids. J lost 0 bases, V lost 7 bases, and 8 bases had no gene match. Germline V gene data show CDR1 as SNHLY and CDR2 as FYNNEI. The CDR3 sequence: CASTEGDSPNYGYTF. The CDR3 DNA reads as TGTGCCAGCACCGAGGGGGACAGCCCTAACTATGGCTACACCTTC.

The V and J genes are TRBV29-1 and TRBJ2-7; 14 nucleotides match TRBD2. Germline loops: CDR1 SQVTM, CDR2 ANQGSEA. V lost 3 bases, J lost 1 base, and 2 bases stayed unmatched. The CDR3 is 15 residues long. The DNA of the CDR3 is TGCAGCGTTGAGGGGACTAGCGGGAGTTCCTACGAGCAGTACTTC. Translating gives CSVEGTSGSSYEQYF.